These 12 T cell receptor beta chains came from one sample sequenced in a study of cytomegalovirus exposure and HLA in healthy donors. Profiling relied on immunoSEQ multiplex PCR, and the TCRdb table lists in-frame clones only, not all of them. This table has more than 60,000 clones, around 97% appearing once. Source material: PBMCs. These receptors were obtained from a woman under 30 in good health and CMV-seropositive.

V gene TRBV27 combines with J gene TRBJ1-4, with D possibly TRBD1 on 5 matching bases. Germline CDR1 is MNHEY and CDR2 is SMNVEV (reference sequence). CDR3 size: 17 residues. Trimming took off 4 bases at V and 4 bases at J, with 19 bases between the two ends. The CDR3 protein is CASSSWAGNAINEKLFF. The CDR3 bases are TGTGCCAGCAGTTCTTGGGCAGGGAATGCGATTAATGAAAAACTGTTTTTT.

DNA of the CDR3: TGTGCCATCCTCAGGGGGCTCACAGATACGCAGTATTTT. It encodes CAILRGLTDTQYF. V usage is TRBV10-3 and J usage is TRBJ2-3; TRBD1 matches at 8 bases. The CDR3 runs to 13 residues. CDR1 is ENHRY, CDR2 SYGVKD, per germline. The J segment lost 2 bases and the V segment lost 8 bases, leaving 3 bases of the junction unmatched.

The chain couples TRBV4-2 to TRBJ1-3; no clear D gene. The CDR3 is 15 residues long. Looked up from germline, CDR1 is LGHNA and CDR2 is YNFKEQ. V was pared by 0 bases and J by 1 base, with 7 bases between. The CDR3 sequence: CASSQDPRSGNTIYF. As DNA, the CDR3 is TGTGCCAGCAGCCAAGATCCCCGTTCTGGAAACACCATATATTTT.

J is TRBJ2-1 and V is TRBV14; 10 bases are a match to TRBD2. CDR1 SGHDN and CDR2 FVKESK come from the germline V gene. CDR3 length: 18 amino acids. Trimming took 0 bases from V and 5 from J; bases not matched to a gene: 10. CDR3 residues: CASSQDSGIAGGNNEQFF. Written as DNA, the CDR3 is TGTGCCAGCAGCCAAGATTCGGGGATAGCGGGAGGTAACAATGAGCAGTTCTTC. Together with reference TRBV14 and TRBJ2-1, the CDR3 gives the full variable domain: EAGVTQFPSHSVIEKGQTVTLRCDPISGHDNLYWYRRVMGKEIKFLLHFVKESKQDESGMPNNRFLAERTGGTYSTLKVQPAELEDSGVYFCASSQDSGIAGGNNEQFFGPGTRLTVL.

V is TRBV7-6 and J is TRBJ2-7, with 14 bases that match TRBD2. V dropped 1 base and J dropped 5; count of bases not matched to a gene: 4. Germline V CDR1 and CDR2: SGHVS, FNYEAQ. This CDR3 spans 16 amino acids. Here the CDR3 reads CASSLEGGLAGDEQYF. The CDR3 coding sequence is TGTGCCAGCAGCTTAGAAGGGGGACTAGCGGGAGACGAGCAGTACTTC.

The chain uses TRBV7-9 and TRBJ1-3; tentative D call: TRBD1 (6 bases). Trimming pared 5 bases from V and 0 bases from J, leaving 14 bases between. The CDR3 consists of 16 residues. From germline, CDR1 is SEHNR and CDR2 FQNEAQ (reference sequence). The CDR3 DNA reads TGTGCCAGCAGCCCCACTCAGGGGAGCTCTGGAAACACCATATATTTT. It yields the protein CASSPTQGSSGNTIYF. The full variable domain, completed using reference TRBV7-9 and TRBJ1-3, is DTGVSQNPRHKITKRGQNVTFRCDPISEHNRLYWYRQTLGQGPEFLTYFQNEAQLEKSRLLSDRFSAERPKGSFSTLEIQRTEQGDSAMYLCASSPTQGSSGNTIYFGEGSWLTVV.

The CDR3 bases are TGTGCCAGCAGCTTAGATCTGGGAGGTGGAAACACCATATATTTT. Amino acids: CASSLDLGGGNTIYF. The chain joins TRBV11-2 to TRBJ1-3; D call uncertain. V dropped 0 bases and J dropped 3 bases, with 9 bases sitting between them. The length of the CDR3 is 15 residues. The V gene's germline CDR1 is SGHAT and CDR2 FQNNGV.

The V and J genes are TRBV6-1 and TRBJ2-3; 7 nucleotides agree with TRBD2. Trimming removed 2 bases from V and 8 bases from J; junction bases left unmatched: 10. This CDR3 has 15 amino acids. Germline assignment: CDR1 MNHNS and CDR2 SASEGT. The CDR3 loop reads CASSEFRRESGTQYF. DNA of the CDR3: TGTGCCAGCAGTGAATTTCGGCGGGAGTCTGGTACGCAGTATTTT.

The chain combines TRBV5-6 with TRBJ2-3, with a tentative D call TRBD2 (5 bases). Germline CDR1 is SGHDT and CDR2 is YYEEEE. The length of the CDR3 is 14 residues. Trimming took 4 bases from V and 3 from J, leaving 12 bases between them. CDR3 residues: CASSLALETDTQYF. DNA of the CDR3: TGTGCCAGCAGCCTTGCACTAGAGACAGATACGCAGTATTTT.

This rearrangement joins TRBV19 to TRBJ1-2; tentatively, D is TRBD1 (5 bases). Looked up from germline, CDR1 is LNHDA and CDR2 is SQIVND (reference sequence). V lost 5 bases and J 0 bases, leaving 16 bases between the germline ends. This CDR3 contains 16 residues. Here the CDR3 DNA reads TGTGCCAGTAGTCGCACAGGTTCCCCTGCTAACTATGGCTACACCTTC. It specifies CASSRTGSPANYGYTF.

Concerning this clone: Since a much larger clone is just one base distant, this may be a read error. Distinct nucleotide sequences in the sample also encode this CDR3. The chain combines TRBV6-1 with TRBJ2-6; 10 bases fit TRBD2. This CDR3 contains 15 residues. The trim removed 7 bases at V and 1 base at J, leaving 1 base unmatched. Germline CDR1 and CDR2: MNHNS and SASEGT. Written as DNA, the CDR3 is TGTGCCAGCACTAGCGGGAGTTCTGGGGCCAACGTCCTGACTTTC. This sequence encodes CASTSGSSGANVLTF.

The chain combines TRBV6-6 with TRBJ2-7; perhaps TRBD1 as D (5 bases). The CDR3 is 13 residues long. Per the germline V gene, CDR1 is MNHNY and CDR2 is SVGAGI (reference sequence). V was cut by 5 bases and J by 4 bases, with 12 bases left in between. The CDR3, as DNA: TGTGCCAGCAGTGTAAATCAGGGTTACGAGCAGTACTTC. It codes for CASSVNQGYEQYF.